The rows below give T cell receptor beta chains drawn from one sample of a study of cytomegalovirus exposure and HLA in healthy donors. Sequenced by immunoSEQ multiplex PCR; TCRdb stores in-frame clones only, minus some. The repertoire has fewer than 250,000 clones, about nine tenths of them found once; the top ten carry 1.5% to 2.5%. The material sequenced was PBMCs. The receptors come from a woman aged 18 to 35 in good health and CMV-seropositive. CDR3s include the opening cysteine and the closing phenylalanine or tryptophan. A D gene is named only where the DNA matches it firmly. A row's size may be missing; if present it is once, few, many or a size class.

J gene: TRBJ2-1; clone size: NA; D gene: TRBD2; V gene: TRBV6-5; CDR3 protein: CASSSFASGSVEQFF; CDR3 DNA: TGTGCCAGCAGTTCATTCGCTAGCGGGAGTGTTGAGCAGTTCTTC
J gene: TRBJ2-2; clone size: NA; D gene: TRBD1; V gene: TRBV9; CDR3 protein: CASSWDRVDTGELFF; CDR3 DNA: TGTGCCAGCAGCTGGGACAGGGTAGACACCGGGGAGCTGTTTTTT
J gene: TRBJ1-5; clone size: once; D gene: TRBD1; V gene: TRBV27; CDR3 protein: CASSGSGQAGQPQHF; CDR3 DNA: TGTGCCAGCAGTGGCTCGGGACAGGCGGGGCAGCCCCAGCATTTT
J gene: TRBJ2-5; clone size: NA; D gene: NA; V gene: TRBV23-1; CDR3 protein: CASSQKRSDQETQYF; CDR3 DNA: TGCGCCAGCAGTCAAAAGCGTTCGGACCAAGAGACCCAGTACTTC
J gene: TRBJ2-1; clone size: NA; D gene: NA; V gene: TRBV15; CDR3 protein: CATSRTGAYNEQFF; CDR3 DNA: TGTGCCACCAGCAGGACTGGAGCCTACAATGAGCAGTTCTTC
J gene: TRBJ2-1; clone size: NA; D gene: NA; V gene: TRBV30; CDR3 protein: CAWSVRGPYYNEQFF; CDR3 DNA: TGTGCCTGGAGTGTAAGAGGGCCTTACTACAATGAGCAGTTCTTC
J gene: TRBJ1-1; clone size: NA; D gene: NA; V gene: TRBV9; CDR3 protein: CASSVTMAGAGNTEAFF; CDR3 DNA: TGTGCCAGCAGCGTCACTATGGCAGGGGCGGGGAACACTGAAGCTTTCTTT
J gene: TRBJ2-2; clone size: NA; D gene: TRBD1; V gene: TRBV10-3; CDR3 protein: CAISMDRAGGELFF; CDR3 DNA: TGTGCCATCAGTATGGACAGGGCGGGCGGGGAGCTGTTTTTT
J gene: TRBJ2-7; clone size: NA; D gene: TRBD2; V gene: TRBV29-1; CDR3 protein: CSVERATSGSSYEQYF; CDR3 DNA: TGCAGCGTTGAAAGAGCAACTAGCGGGAGCTCCTACGAGCAGTACTTC
J gene: TRBJ1-1; clone size: NA; D gene: NA; V gene: TRBV7-8; CDR3 protein: CASSFQAMNTEAFF; CDR3 DNA: TGTGCCAGCAGCTTCCAGGCAATGAACACTGAAGCTTTCTTT
J gene: TRBJ2-1; clone size: NA; D gene: TRBD1; V gene: TRBV6-1; CDR3 protein: CAYSGTGGSEQFF; CDR3 DNA: TGTGCCTACTCCGGGACAGGGGGTAGTGAGCAGTTCTTC
J gene: TRBJ2-2; clone size: NA; D gene: NA; V gene: TRBV25-1; CDR3 protein: CASTLGTSGELFF; CDR3 DNA: TGTGCCAGCACTTTGGGGACATCCGGGGAGCTGTTTTTT
J gene: TRBJ2-3; clone size: NA; D gene: NA; V gene: TRBV30; CDR3 protein: CAWSSLAGRTDTQYF; CDR3 DNA: TGTGCCTGGAGTAGTCTTGCGGGTCGCACAGATACGCAGTATTTT
J gene: TRBJ2-1; clone size: NA; D gene: NA; V gene: TRBV5-1; CDR3 protein: CASRGMGGWGNEQFF; CDR3 DNA: TGCGCCAGCAGGGGAATGGGGGGATGGGGCAATGAGCAGTTCTTC
J gene: TRBJ2-2; clone size: NA; D gene: NA; V gene: TRBV2; CDR3 protein: CASSAQGLGTGELFF; CDR3 DNA: TGTGCCAGCAGCGCACAGGGTCTAGGCACCGGGGAGCTGTTTTTT
J gene: TRBJ1-1; clone size: NA; D gene: NA; V gene: TRBV2; CDR3 protein: CASIQTGMETEAFF; CDR3 DNA: TGTGCCAGCATACAGACAGGAATGGAAACTGAAGCTTTCTTT
J gene: TRBJ1-2; clone size: few; D gene: NA; V gene: TRBV15; CDR3 protein: CATSRDHTGYGYTF; CDR3 DNA: TGTGCCACCAGCAGAGATCACACAGGCTATGGCTACACCTTC
J gene: TRBJ1-2; clone size: once; D gene: NA; V gene: TRBV7-3; CDR3 protein: CASSPQLGRVYGYTF; CDR3 DNA: TGTGCCAGCAGCCCTCAATTGGGCAGGGTATATGGCTACACCTTC
J gene: TRBJ2-5; clone size: once; D gene: TRBD2; V gene: TRBV27; CDR3 protein: CASRGLAGPQETQYF; CDR3 DNA: TGTGCCAGCAGAGGACTAGCGGGCCCCCAAGAGACCCAGTACTTC
J gene: TRBJ2-7; clone size: NA; D gene: TRBD2; V gene: TRBV18; CDR3 protein: CASSPPAGGGEQYF; CDR3 DNA: TGTGCCAGCTCACCACCGGCGGGAGGGGGCGAGCAGTACTTC
J gene: TRBJ2-7; clone size: NA; D gene: NA; V gene: TRBV7-9; CDR3 protein: CASSSPRRQDEQYF; CDR3 DNA: TGTGCCAGCAGCTCGCCGAGGCGTCAAGACGAGCAGTACTTC
J gene: TRBJ2-7; clone size: NA; D gene: TRBD1; V gene: TRBV19; CDR3 protein: CASSIWGQGPYEQYF; CDR3 DNA: TGTGCCAGTAGTATATGGGGACAGGGACCCTACGAGCAGTACTTC
J gene: TRBJ2-1; clone size: NA; D gene: NA; V gene: TRBV27; CDR3 protein: CASSLWGEAGEQFF; CDR3 DNA: TGTGCCAGCAGTTTATGGGGGGAGGCAGGTGAGCAGTTCTTC
J gene: TRBJ1-2; clone size: NA; D gene: NA; V gene: TRBV29-1; CDR3 protein: CSVDSFYGYTF; CDR3 DNA: TGCAGCGTCGACAGTTTCTATGGCTACACCTTC
J gene: TRBJ1-1; clone size: NA; D gene: NA; V gene: TRBV30; CDR3 protein: CAWSVREVSMNTEAFF; CDR3 DNA: TGTGCCTGGAGTGTACGGGAAGTTAGTATGAACACTGAAGCTTTCTTT
J gene: TRBJ1-1; clone size: NA; D gene: TRBD1; V gene: TRBV5-4; CDR3 protein: CASSWTGSGTEAFF; CDR3 DNA: TGTGCCAGCAGCTGGACAGGGTCGGGAACTGAAGCTTTCTTT
J gene: TRBJ2-3; clone size: once; D gene: TRBD2; V gene: TRBV4-1; CDR3 protein: CASSQDRSASGSTDTQYF; CDR3 DNA: TGCGCCAGCAGCCAAGATCGGAGTGCTAGCGGTAGCACAGATACGCAGTATTTT
J gene: TRBJ2-1; clone size: NA; D gene: TRBD2; V gene: TRBV4-2; CDR3 protein: CASSGLVSSYNEQFF; CDR3 DNA: TGTGCCAGCTCGGGACTAGTTAGCTCCTACAATGAGCAGTTCTTC
J gene: TRBJ2-1; clone size: NA; D gene: NA; V gene: TRBV9; CDR3 protein: CASSVRDNEQFF; CDR3 DNA: TGTGCCAGCAGCGTCCGGGACAATGAGCAGTTCTTC
J gene: TRBJ2-1; clone size: once; D gene: NA; V gene: TRBV28; CDR3 protein: CASSLEGRYEQFF; CDR3 DNA: TGTGCCAGCAGTTTAGAGGGTCGCTATGAGCAGTTCTTC
J gene: TRBJ2-1; clone size: NA; D gene: NA; V gene: TRBV7-9; CDR3 protein: CASSLVLEGSEQFF; CDR3 DNA: TGTGCCAGCAGCTTAGTCTTGGAGGGTAGTGAGCAGTTCTTC
J gene: TRBJ2-2; clone size: NA; D gene: NA; V gene: TRBV7-3; CDR3 protein: CASSLLVSSNTGELFF; CDR3 DNA: TGTGCCAGCAGCCTCCTGGTTAGCTCCAACACCGGGGAGCTGTTTTTT
J gene: TRBJ2-7; clone size: NA; D gene: NA; V gene: TRBV28; CDR3 protein: CASSSVSYEQYF; CDR3 DNA: TGTGCCAGCAGTTCGGTCTCCTACGAGCAGTACTTC
J gene: TRBJ2-1; clone size: NA; D gene: TRBD2; V gene: TRBV30; CDR3 protein: CAWSSGSGDNEQFF; CDR3 DNA: TGTGCCTGGAGTAGCGGTAGCGGGGACAATGAGCAGTTCTTC
J gene: TRBJ2-1; clone size: NA; D gene: TRBD1; V gene: TRBV27; CDR3 protein: CASSFYRGRGEQFF; CDR3 DNA: TGTGCCAGCAGTTTCTACAGGGGCCGGGGTGAGCAGTTCTTC
J gene: TRBJ2-7; clone size: NA; D gene: TRBD2; V gene: TRBV27; CDR3 protein: CASSLRPSGNYEQYF; CDR3 DNA: TGTGCCAGCAGTTTAAGGCCTAGCGGGAACTACGAGCAGTACTTC
J gene: TRBJ1-5; clone size: NA; D gene: NA; V gene: TRBV18; CDR3 protein: CASSPDSHQPQHF; CDR3 DNA: TGTGCCAGCTCACCAGACAGTCATCAGCCCCAGCATTTT
J gene: TRBJ1-5; clone size: NA; D gene: TRBD1; V gene: TRBV7-2; CDR3 protein: CASSLAGTVRGNQPQHF; CDR3 DNA: TGTGCCAGCAGCTTAGCAGGGACAGTAAGAGGCAATCAGCCCCAGCATTTT
J gene: TRBJ1-1; clone size: few; D gene: NA; V gene: TRBV9; CDR3 protein: CASSLGPRTEAFF; CDR3 DNA: TGTGCCAGCAGCCTAGGCCCGCGGACTGAAGCTTTCTTT
J gene: TRBJ2-5; clone size: NA; D gene: NA; V gene: TRBV5-1; CDR3 protein: CASSWGVRVFTETQYF; CDR3 DNA: TGCGCCAGCAGCTGGGGGGTCAGGGTTTTTACTGAGACCCAGTACTTC
J gene: TRBJ1-2; clone size: once; D gene: TRBD1; V gene: TRBV6-1; CDR3 protein: CASSDAGTGGDGYTF; CDR3 DNA: TGTGCCAGCAGTGACGCCGGGACAGGGGGTGACGGCTACACCTTC
J gene: TRBJ2-7; clone size: NA; D gene: NA; V gene: TRBV20-1; CDR3 protein: CSALTPHEQYF; CDR3 DNA: TGCAGTGCCCTAACCCCGCACGAGCAGTACTTC
J gene: TRBJ1-1; clone size: NA; D gene: TRBD1; V gene: TRBV28; CDR3 protein: CASNSRQGTEAFF; CDR3 DNA: TGTGCCAGCAATTCAAGACAGGGCACTGAAGCTTTCTTT
J gene: TRBJ2-1; clone size: few; D gene: NA; V gene: TRBV13; CDR3 protein: CAKVAGQAYNEQFF; CDR3 DNA: TGTGCCAAAGTGGCGGGTCAAGCCTACAATGAGCAGTTCTTC
J gene: TRBJ2-7; clone size: once; D gene: NA; V gene: TRBV7-9; CDR3 protein: CASSLGTGYEQYF; CDR3 DNA: TGTGCCAGCAGCTTGGGTACGGGGTACGAGCAGTACTTC
J gene: TRBJ2-7; clone size: NA; D gene: NA; V gene: TRBV7-2; CDR3 protein: CASSLGSRLTYEQYF; CDR3 DNA: TGTGCCAGCAGCTTAGGATCAAGACTTACCTACGAGCAGTACTTC
J gene: TRBJ2-7; clone size: few; D gene: TRBD2; V gene: TRBV5-1; CDR3 protein: CASSFGLAGGSYEQYF; CDR3 DNA: TGCGCCAGCAGCTTTGGACTAGCGGGAGGGTCCTACGAGCAGTACTTC
J gene: TRBJ2-7; clone size: NA; D gene: NA; V gene: TRBV5-1; CDR3 protein: CASSLTGLEGGQYF; CDR3 DNA: TGCGCCAGCAGCTTGACGGGATTGGAAGGAGGGCAGTACTTC
J gene: TRBJ1-2; clone size: NA; D gene: TRBD1; V gene: TRBV9; CDR3 protein: CASSAGQGASIYGYTF; CDR3 DNA: TGTGCCAGCAGCGCGGGACAGGGGGCCTCTATCTATGGCTACACCTTC
J gene: TRBJ1-3; clone size: NA; D gene: NA; V gene: TRBV25-1; CDR3 protein: CASSPPGYATIYF; CDR3 DNA: TGTGCCAGCAGTCCACCAGGTTATGCTACCATATATTTT
J gene: TRBJ1-1; clone size: NA; D gene: NA; V gene: TRBV4-1; CDR3 protein: CASSYSGGGRNTEAFF; CDR3 DNA: TGCGCCAGCTCTTATTCCGGGGGAGGGAGAAACACTGAAGCTTTCTTT
J gene: TRBJ1-1; clone size: NA; D gene: NA; V gene: TRBV7-9; CDR3 protein: CASSQGAYTEAFF; CDR3 DNA: TGTGCCAGCAGTCAGGGCGCTTACACTGAAGCTTTCTTT
J gene: TRBJ2-3; clone size: NA; D gene: NA; V gene: TRBV7-3; CDR3 protein: CASSPVLDTQYF; CDR3 DNA: TGTGCCAGCAGCCCAGTCTTGGATACGCAGTATTTT
J gene: TRBJ1-4; clone size: NA; D gene: NA; V gene: TRBV2; CDR3 protein: CASSASGEKLFF; CDR3 DNA: TGTGCCAGCAGTGCTTCAGGGGAAAAACTGTTTTTT